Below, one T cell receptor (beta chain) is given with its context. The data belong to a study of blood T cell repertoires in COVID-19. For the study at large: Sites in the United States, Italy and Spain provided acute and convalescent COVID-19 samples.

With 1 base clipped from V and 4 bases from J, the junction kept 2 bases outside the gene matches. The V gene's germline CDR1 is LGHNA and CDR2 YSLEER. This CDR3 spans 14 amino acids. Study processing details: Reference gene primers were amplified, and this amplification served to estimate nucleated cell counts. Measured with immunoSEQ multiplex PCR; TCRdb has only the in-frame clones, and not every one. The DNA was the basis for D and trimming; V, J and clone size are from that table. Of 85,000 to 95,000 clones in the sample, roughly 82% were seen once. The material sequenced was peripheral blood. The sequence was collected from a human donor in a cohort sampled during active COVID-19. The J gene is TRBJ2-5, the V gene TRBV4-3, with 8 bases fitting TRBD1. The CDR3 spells CASSQGQGAETQYF. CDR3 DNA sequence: TGCGCCAGCAGCCAAGGGCAGGGGGCAGAGACCCAGTACTTC.